What follows describes a single T cell receptor (beta chain). How the authors handled the data: For nucleated cells, counts were estimated from reference gene primer amplification. Clones were sequenced by immunoSEQ multiplex PCR, and TCRdb holds only the in-frame ones, with some missing. V, J and clone size derive from that table, while D and trimming were established from the DNA sequence. The repertoire holds approximately 130,000 clones, with approximately 85% as singletons. The sample originates from a study of blood T cell repertoires in COVID-19. Across the study: Sites across the United States, Italy and Spain contributed samples from acute and convalescent COVID-19. Sources were T cells, B-cell-depleted T cells, or PBMCs; the material itself was cDNA or gDNA.

CDR1 is MNHEY and CDR2 is SMNVEV in the germline V gene (reference sequence). The CDR3 spans 14 residues. V lost 5 bases, J lost 2 bases, and 11 bases lay in between. Sequenced material: peripheral blood. The chain couples TRBV27 to TRBJ2-3; D possibly corresponds to TRBD2 (5 bases). The sequence was collected from a human donor in a cohort sampled during active COVID-19. This CDR3 is CASSREGPTDTQYF. As DNA, the CDR3 is TGTGCCAGCAGTCGTGAGGGTCCCACAGATACGCAGTATTTT.